The subject of this entry is one TCR beta chain. The data were produced by immunoSEQ multiplex PCR, yet TCRdb's version contains in-frame clones alone and is incomplete. This table has just over 20,000 clones, approximately 81% appearing once. This record comes from a study of control samples from healthy donors and cancer patients. Trimming removed 0 bases from V and 6 bases from J, with 18 bases in between. CDR3 length: 16 amino acids. Germline V gives CDR1 SGHRS, CDR2 YFSETQ. The clonotype was recovered from a man between 60 and 70 years old with colorectal cancer. The V gene is TRBV5-1, the J gene TRBJ1-2; TRBD1 might be the D (5 bases). The sequencing sample was made of PBMCs. CDR3 nucleotide sequence: TGCGCCAGCAGCTTGGACCGCCGTAGGGGAGTAGATGGCTACACCTTC. It codes for CASSLDRRRGVDGYTF.